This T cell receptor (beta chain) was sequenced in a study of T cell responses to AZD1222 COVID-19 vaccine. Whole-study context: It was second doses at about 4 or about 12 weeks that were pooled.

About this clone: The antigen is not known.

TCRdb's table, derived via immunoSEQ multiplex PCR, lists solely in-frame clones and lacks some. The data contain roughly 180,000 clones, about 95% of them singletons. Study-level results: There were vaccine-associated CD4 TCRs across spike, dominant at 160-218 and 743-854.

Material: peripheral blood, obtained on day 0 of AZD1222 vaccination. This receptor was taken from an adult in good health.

CDR3 loop: CASGRDNQPQHF. Written as DNA, the CDR3 is TGTGCCAGCGGGAGGGATAATCAGCCCCAGCATTTT. The chain links TRBV3-1 (or the pseudogene TRBV3-2) to TRBJ1-5; D unclear. This CDR3 has 12 amino acids. The germline V gene encodes CDR1 LGHDT and CDR2 YNNKEL (reference sequence). Trimming shortened V by 8 bases and J by 4 bases, and 9 bases separated the two germline ends.